This TCR beta chain was captured by sequencing in a study of T-cell memory formation after mild COVID-19 (dated by TCRdb to the early 2020s). Background on the whole study: TCR sequence clusters from the two donors were largely donor specific. In a couple of donors, T-cell clones that expanded and contracted after mild COVID-19 were followed by sequencing TCRalpha and TCRbeta repertoires longitudinally. The cohort was made up of two young adult volunteers, one female and one male, who were previously healthy. The paper as a whole reports these results and caveats: Contracting CD4+ clones were found mainly in CM and EM memory subsets, while CD8+ clones were enriched in EMRA. The study covered only a couple of mild cases, and larger cohorts including severe cases with pre-infection samples were considered necessary. Some responding clones were detected in pre-infection memory, which suggested that pre-existing cross-reactive memory T cells had joined the SARS-CoV-2 response. Clones that contracted from day 15 to 85 showed balanced CD4/CD8 phenotypes, whereas a second wave of clones that expanded from day 15 to 37 leaned towards CD4+. Whether the second-wave clones peaking on day 37 were SARS-CoV-2 specific was not confirmed.

A distance of 17 bases separates the germline ends of V and J, which lose 5 bases and 1 base respectively. The CDR3 sequence holds 16 residues, the cysteine and phenylalanine included. Just CDR3 DNA is preserved here, 48 bases in frame from base 1. CDR1 is given as MNHNY and CDR2 as SVGAGI, both from the germline V gene (reference sequence). In this sample, this clonotype turned up many times. Its cognate antigen has yet to be identified. Base quality data are lacking; no much larger clone is found one base away. Ficoll-Paque density gradient centrifugation was the method used to isolate PBMCs. The sequencing machine was an Illumina NovaSeq 6000. TCRalpha and TCRbeta cDNA libraries were constructed by 5'RACE with constant-segment primers, with sample barcodes and unique molecular identifiers being introduced. Trizol reagent was used to extract RNA from every sample. The libraries were amplified in two PCR steps, and the second step added a second sample barcode and Illumina TruSeq adapters. Sequencing of the libraries was done on an Illumina NovaSeq, producing 2 x 150 bp paired-end reads. The published analysis was carried out like this. Demultiplexing of reads and collapsing into UMI-guided consensus sequences were performed with migec v1.2.7. Using mixcr v2.1.11, UMI consensuses were aligned to TRA and TRB V and J templates and then assembled into clonotypes. Clonotypes were classified as expanded or contracted when called significant by both edgeR and NoisET, with noise models trained on biological replicates. edgeR calls used a false discovery rate-adjusted p below 0.01 and a log2 fold-change threshold of 1. As an exploratory analysis of dynamics, PCA with hierarchical clustering was applied to max-normalized trajectories of the 1000 most abundant clonotypes. Separately sequenced CD4+ and CD8+ repertoires were used to assign a CD4 or CD8 phenotype to each responding clone. The public sequencing data were trimmed at Q25 with fastp and processed into clonotypes with MiXCR by TCRdb, which kept only in-frame beta chains. Duplicate CDR3 protein sequences are folded into a single record with the most common DNA and genes. The V and J calls shown here were made by TCRdb, not taken from the authors' results. This sample has some 290,000 distinct CDR3 sequences in its table, and around 15% of those were observed once. The ten largest clones represent more than 20% of the sample.

The receptor was derived from a man between 18 and 35 years old who had mild COVID-19 (a few samples of this study predate the infection). The sample titles of this study are shuffled in the database, so cell type and time point are left out; the donor was told from shared clones. The V gene is TRBV6-6 and the J gene is TRBJ1-2; TRBD1 is possibly the D segment (6 matching bases). Specimen: PBMCs or a T cell subset sorted from them (not recorded which). The CDR3 region has the sequence CASSDGGEGGNYGYTF. The nucleotides read TGTGCCAGCAGTGACGGAGGGGAAGGGGGTAACTATGGCTACACCTTC.